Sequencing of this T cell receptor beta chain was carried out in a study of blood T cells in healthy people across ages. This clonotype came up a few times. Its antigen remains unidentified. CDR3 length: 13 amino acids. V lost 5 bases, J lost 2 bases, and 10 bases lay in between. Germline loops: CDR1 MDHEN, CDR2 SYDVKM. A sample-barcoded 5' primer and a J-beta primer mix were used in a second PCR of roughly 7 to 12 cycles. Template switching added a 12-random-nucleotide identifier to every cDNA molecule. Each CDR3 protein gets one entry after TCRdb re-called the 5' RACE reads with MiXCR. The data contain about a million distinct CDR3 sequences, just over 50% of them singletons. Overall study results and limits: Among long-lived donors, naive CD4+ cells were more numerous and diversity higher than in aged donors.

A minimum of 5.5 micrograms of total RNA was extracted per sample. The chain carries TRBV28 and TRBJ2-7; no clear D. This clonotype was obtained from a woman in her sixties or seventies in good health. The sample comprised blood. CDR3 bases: TGTGCCAGCAGTGGTTCCCCCACCTACGAGCAGTACTTC. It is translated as CASSGSPTYEQYF. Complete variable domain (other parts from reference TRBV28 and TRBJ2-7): DVKVTQSSRYLVKRTGEKVFLECVQDMDHENMFWYRQDPGLGLRLIYFSYDVKMKEKGDIPEGYSVSREKKERFSLILESASTNQTSMYLCASSGSPTYEQYFGPGTRLTVT.